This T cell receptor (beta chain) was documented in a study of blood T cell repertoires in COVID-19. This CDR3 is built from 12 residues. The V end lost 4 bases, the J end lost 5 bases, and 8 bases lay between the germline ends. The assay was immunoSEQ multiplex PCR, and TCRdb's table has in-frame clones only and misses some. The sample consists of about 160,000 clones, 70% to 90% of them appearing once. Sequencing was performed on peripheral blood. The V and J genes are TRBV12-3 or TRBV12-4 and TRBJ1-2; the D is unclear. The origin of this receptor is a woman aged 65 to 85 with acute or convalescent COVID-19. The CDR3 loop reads CASSSTGYGYTF. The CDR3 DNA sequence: TGTGCCAGCAGTTCCACGGGGTATGGCTACACCTTC.